The 28 T cell receptor beta chains given below trace back to one sample, sequenced in a study of cytomegalovirus exposure and HLA in healthy donors. Vbeta (60) and Jbeta (13) primers were used in the PCR. Clones were read by immunoSEQ multiplex PCR, and TCRdb kept only the in-frame ones, dropping some. The repertoire includes roughly 190,000 clones, 70% to 80% of them detected once, and approximately 1.5% sits in the top ten. Source material: PBMCs. The receptors were gathered from a girl under 18 in good health and CMV-seropositive.

J is TRBJ2-5 and V is TRBV11-2; 7 nucleotides align to TRBD1. The CDR3 runs to 15 residues. Germline V gives CDR1 SGHAT, CDR2 FQNNGV. Trimming took 5 bases from V and 3 from J; bases not matched to a gene: 9. This CDR3 is CASSPTGAVKETQYF. The CDR3 DNA reads TGTGCCAGCAGCCCCACAGGGGCGGTCAAAGAGACCCAGTACTTC.

This clone is a singleton in its sample. The DNA of the CDR3 is TGTGCCAGCAGTCCGACTCCTCAGACCCAAGAGACCCAGTACTTC. Its translation: CASSPTPQTQETQYF. This rearrangement joins TRBV6-5 to TRBJ2-5; D unresolved. This CDR3 contains 15 residues. Germline V lookup: CDR1 MNHEY, CDR2 SVGAGI. The ends were cut back, 5 bases at V and 1 base at J, with 14 bases in the middle.

The V gene is TRBV4-3, the J gene TRBJ2-7, with D possibly being TRBD2 (6 bases). V dropped 1 base and J dropped 4 bases, with 17 bases sitting between them. The germline CDR1 and CDR2 sequences are LGHNA and YSLEER. CDR3 length equals 16 residues. The CDR3 coding sequence is TGCGCCAGCAGCCAAGGCCCGGCCGGGGGAGCGTACGAGCAGTACTTC. As protein: CASSQGPAGGAYEQYF.

The chain has TRBV5-1 and TRBJ1-2; tentative D call: TRBD1 (6 bases). Deletions cut 5 bases from V and 6 bases from J, with 8 bases between. The CDR3 runs to 11 residues. Per the germline V gene, CDR1 is SGHRS and CDR2 is YFSETQ. CDR3: CASSGGDGYTF. The CDR3, as DNA: TGCGCCAGCAGTGGGGGCGATGGCTACACCTTC.

The chain employs TRBV4-1 and TRBJ1-5; maybe TRBD1 (6 bases). CDR1 is MGHRA, CDR2 YSYEKL, per germline. V was shortened by 1 base and J by 1 base, with 8 bases between the two germline ends. There are 15 residues in the CDR3. The CDR3 sequence is CASSQARGSNQPQHF. The CDR3 DNA follows: TGCGCCAGCAGCCAAGCCAGGGGCAGCAATCAGCCCCAGCATTTT.

The chain recombines TRBV7-9 with TRBJ1-2, with 12 bases that match TRBD1. The CDR3 length is 16 residues. J lost 4 bases, V lost 5 bases, and 8 bases had no gene match. Germline V lookup: CDR1 SEHNR, CDR2 FQNEAQ (reference sequence). DNA for the CDR3: TGTGCCAGCAGCCCCGGGACAGGGGGCGCGGGCTATGGCTACACCTTC. It yields the protein CASSPGTGGAGYGYTF.

V and J are TRBV6-5 and TRBJ2-7; D unclear. This CDR3 has 12 amino acids. V lost 4 bases and J 3 bases, leaving 7 bases between the germline ends. Germline CDR1 is MNHEY and CDR2 is SVGAGI. CDR3 amino acids: CASSSLNYEQYF. The CDR3 DNA follows: TGTGCCAGCAGTTCACTCAACTACGAGCAGTACTTC.

The J gene is TRBJ1-6, the V gene TRBV4-1; D call uncertain. Germline V gives CDR1 MGHRA, CDR2 YSYEKL. CDR3 length equals 16 residues. V was shortened by 1 base and J by 4 bases, with 11 bases between the two germline ends. CDR3 protein: CASSQAYGEYNSPLHF. The CDR3 region has the DNA TGCGCCAGCAGCCAAGCTTACGGGGAATATAATTCACCCCTCCACTTT.

The rearrangement links TRBV10-3 to TRBJ2-3, with D perhaps matching TRBD1 (6 bases). Germline V gene lookup returns CDR1 ENHRY and CDR2 SYGVKD. V gave up 6 bases and J gave up 0 bases, with 13 bases separating them. CDR3 size: 15 residues. The CDR3 protein is CAISNTGISTDTQYF. CDR3 bases: TGTGCCATCAGCAATACAGGGATCAGCACAGATACGCAGTATTTT.

This clone has only one observation. The chain employs TRBV10-3 and TRBJ2-7, with D possibly TRBD2 on 6 matching bases. The V gene's germline CDR1 is ENHRY and CDR2 SYGVKD. The CDR3 spans 17 residues. Trimming removed 3 bases from V and 1 base from J, with 19 bases in between. The CDR3 bases are TGTGCCATCAGTGATAAGGGCCGGGACCGGGGGTCCTACGAGCAGTACTTC. As protein: CAISDKGRDRGSYEQYF.

V gene TRBV6-5 combines with J gene TRBJ2-1, with 7 bases matching TRBD1. Germline V gene lookup returns CDR1 MNHEY and CDR2 SVGAGI. Trimming took 3 bases from V and 6 from J; bases not matched to a gene: 2. The CDR3 has 13 amino acids. CDR3 protein: CASSYEGANEQFF. The DNA for the CDR3 is TGTGCCAGCAGTTATGAGGGGGCCAATGAGCAGTTCTTC.

The chain employs TRBV27 and TRBJ1-4; no clear D gene. The germline V and J ends were trimmed by 0 bases and 0 bases, with 5 bases remaining between them. The CDR3 has 15 residues. CDR1 and CDR2 (germline): MNHEY, SMNVEV (reference sequence). In DNA form, the CDR3 reads TGTGCCAGCAGTTTATCCGGGGCAACTAATGAAAAACTGTTTTTT. Protein: CASSLSGATNEKLFF.

The chain couples TRBV11-3 to TRBJ1-1; no reliable D call. The CDR3 totals 13 residues. The V and J ends lost 2 bases and 3 bases respectively, with 7 bases between them. Germline CDR1 reads SGHNT; CDR2 reads YENEEA. CDR3 protein: CASSLTSYTEAFF. The CDR3 DNA is TGTGCCAGCAGCTTAACTTCCTACACTGAAGCTTTCTTT.

The CDR3 here is CASSFTGFTQETQYF. The CDR3 nucleotides are TGTGCCAGCAGCTTTACGGGATTTACGCAAGAGACCCAGTACTTC. This chain links TRBV7-6 with TRBJ2-5; maybe TRBD2 (5 bases). The V end was cut by 3 bases, the J end by 2 bases, with 13 bases between. This CDR3 contains 15 residues. CDR1 and CDR2 (germline): SGHVS, FNYEAQ.

CDR3 residues: CASTRTDYGYTF. Here the CDR3 DNA reads TGTGCCAGCACCCGGACAGACTATGGCTACACCTTC. This sequence joins TRBV6-6 and TRBJ1-2; a possible D gene is TRBD1 (6 bases). Trimming pared 7 bases from V and 3 bases from J, leaving 9 bases between. The CDR3 totals 12 residues. Germline CDR1 MNHNY, CDR2 SVGAGI (reference sequence).

The chain links TRBV25-1 to TRBJ1-1, with D unclear. CDR3 length: 12 residues. CDR1 MGHDK and CDR2 SYGVNS come from the germline V gene. The V and J ends lost 0 bases and 11 bases respectively, with 10 bases between them. Here the CDR3 DNA reads TGTGCCAGCAGTGAATATGCAGGCAAGGCTTTCTTT. This codes for CASSEYAGKAFF.

The chain has TRBV10-3 and TRBJ2-1, with 8 bases identical to TRBD2. Germline CDR1 and CDR2: ENHRY and SYGVKD. With 0 bases clipped from V and 10 bases from J, the junction kept 14 bases outside the gene matches. CDR3 length equals 17 residues. The CDR3 loop reads CAISESVSSGGAAEQFF. Written as DNA, the CDR3 is TGTGCCATCAGTGAGTCGGTCAGTTCCGGGGGGGCCGCGGAGCAGTTCTTC.

This chain uses TRBV7-6 with TRBJ2-5; TRBD2 matches 7 bases. The CDR3 runs 13 residues. Unmatched junction bases numbered 6, after V lost 6 bases and J lost 5 bases. Germline-derived CDR1 and CDR2 are SGHVS and FNYEAQ. As DNA, the CDR3 is TGTGCCAGCAGTTCCGGACTAGAGGAGACCCAGTACTTC. The encoded protein is CASSSGLEETQYF. Together with reference TRBV7-6 and TRBJ2-5, the CDR3 gives the full variable domain: GAGVSQSPRYKVTKRGQDVALRCDPISGHVSLYWYRQALGQGPEFLTYFNYEAQQDKSGLPNDRFSAERPEGSISTLTIQRTEQRDSAMYRCASSSGLEETQYFGPGTRLLVL.

This chain uses TRBV6-5 with TRBJ2-7, with TRBD1 as a possible D gene (5 bases). Trimming cost V 2 bases and J 4 bases, with 9 bases left between them. Germline V CDR1 and CDR2: MNHEY, SVGAGI. The CDR3 loop spans 13 amino acids. The CDR3 sequence is CASSYARQYEQYF. The DNA for the CDR3 is TGTGCCAGCAGTTACGCCCGACAGTACGAGCAGTACTTC.

This chain links TRBV15 with TRBJ2-5; 8 bases match TRBD2. The J call may be incorrect, as the DNA end agrees better with TRBJ2-7. Germline V lookup: CDR1 LNHNV, CDR2 YYDKDF (reference sequence). The CDR3 has 16 residues. The DNA for the CDR3 is TGTGCCACCAGCAGAGATACTAACGGGGGGGCCTACGAGCAGTACTTC. This codes for CATSRDTNGGAYEQYF.

The V gene is TRBV14, the J gene TRBJ1-1, with D possibly matching TRBD1 (5 bases). This CDR3 comprises 14 residues. In germline, CDR1 is SGHDN, CDR2 FVKESK. V lost 1 base to trimming and J lost 1 base, with 7 bases between them. CDR3: CASSQGQPNTEAFF. The CDR3 nucleotides read TGTGCCAGCAGCCAAGGACAGCCGAACACTGAAGCTTTCTTT.

CDR3 nucleotides: TGTGCCAGCAGCTTGGTGAGAGCGGGGGGCGAGGATACGCAGTATTTT. Amino acids: CASSLVRAGGEDTQYF. The genes are TRBV5-6 and TRBJ2-3; 9 nucleotides line up with TRBD2. The CDR3 runs to 16 residues. With V trimmed by 0 bases and J by 6 bases, 8 bases remained unmatched. Germline lookup yields CDR1 SGHDT and CDR2 YYEEEE.

This clone was seen a handful of times. The chain has TRBV27 and TRBJ1-2, with D possibly matching TRBD1 (6 bases). Germline values: CDR1 MNHEY, CDR2 SMNVEV (reference sequence). V was clipped by 4 bases and J by 3 bases, with 15 bases between them. The CDR3 is made up of 15 amino acids. This chain's CDR3 is CASSYDTGKHYGYTF. CDR3 coding DNA: TGTGCCAGCAGTTACGACACAGGGAAGCACTATGGCTACACCTTC.

The V gene is TRBV11-2, the J gene TRBJ2-7; D possibly corresponds to TRBD1 (6 bases). Trimming shortened V by 0 bases and J by 6 bases, and 6 bases separated the two germline ends. The CDR3 is made up of 12 amino acids. Germline V gives CDR1 SGHAT, CDR2 FQNNGV. In nucleotides, the CDR3 is TGTGCCAGCAGCTTAGAAGGGGGCGAGCAGTACTTC. Protein product: CASSLEGGEQYF.

The CDR3 DNA sequence: TGTGCCAGCAGCGCAGGAGAAGGGAGTTCACCCCTCCACTTT. The encoded protein is CASSAGEGSSPLHF. The V call is TRBV9, the J call TRBJ1-6, with D hard to call. Looked up from germline, CDR1 is SGDLS and CDR2 is YYNGEE. The CDR3 contains 14 residues. V was clipped by 3 bases and J by 9 bases, with 13 bases between them.

Only one count was recorded for this clone. The chain is built from TRBV27 and TRBJ1-1; 8 nucleotides line up with TRBD1. CDR1 and CDR2 (germline): MNHEY, SMNVEV (reference sequence). The junction had 2 bases not matched to a gene; V was cut back by 3 bases and J by 2 bases. CDR3 length: 14 residues. The CDR3 DNA reads TGTGCCAGCAGTTTTGGGACAGGCAACACTGAAGCTTTCTTT. It encodes CASSFGTGNTEAFF.

V and J are TRBV10-1 and TRBJ1-2; 9 bases match TRBD1. J lost 3 bases, V lost 8 bases, and 7 bases had no gene match. The CDR3 consists of 14 residues. CDR1 WNHNN and CDR2 SYGVQD come from the germline V gene (reference sequence). CDR3 nucleotide sequence: TGCGCCAGCTTACAGGGGGCCGGGCACTATGGCTACACCTTC. Encoded protein: CASLQGAGHYGYTF.

The gene calls are TRBV19 and TRBJ2-2; 11 bases agree with TRBD2. Losses at the gene ends were 4 bases for V and 8 bases for J; bases not matched to a gene: 3. The CDR3 runs to 14 residues. Germline CDR1 LNHDA, CDR2 SQIVND (reference sequence). This CDR3 is CASSTGTSGGELFF. CDR3 DNA: TGTGCCAGTAGTACCGGGACTAGCGGTGGGGAGCTGTTTTTT.